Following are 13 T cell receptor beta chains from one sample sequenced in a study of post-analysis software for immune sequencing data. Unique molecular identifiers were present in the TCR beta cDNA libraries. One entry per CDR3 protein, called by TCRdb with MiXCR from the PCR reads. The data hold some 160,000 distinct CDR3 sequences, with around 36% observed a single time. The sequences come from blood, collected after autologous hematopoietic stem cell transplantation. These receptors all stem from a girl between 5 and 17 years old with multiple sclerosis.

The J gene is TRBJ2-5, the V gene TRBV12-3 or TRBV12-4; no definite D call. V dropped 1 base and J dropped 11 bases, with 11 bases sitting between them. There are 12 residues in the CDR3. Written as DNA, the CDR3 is TGTGCCAGCAGTTTAGTTGGTTACGGGCAGTACTTC. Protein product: CASSLVGYGQYF.

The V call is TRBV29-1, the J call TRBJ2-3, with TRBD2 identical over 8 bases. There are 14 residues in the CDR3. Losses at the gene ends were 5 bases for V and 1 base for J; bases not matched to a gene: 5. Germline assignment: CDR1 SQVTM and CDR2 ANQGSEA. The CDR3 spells CSVTSGSGTDTQYF. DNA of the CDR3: TGCAGCGTTACCAGCGGGAGCGGCACAGATACGCAGTATTTT.

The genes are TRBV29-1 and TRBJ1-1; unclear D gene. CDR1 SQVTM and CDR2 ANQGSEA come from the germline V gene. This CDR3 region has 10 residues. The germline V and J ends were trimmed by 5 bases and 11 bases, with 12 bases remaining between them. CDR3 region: CSVYTGLAFF. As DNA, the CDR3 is TGCAGCGTTTATACCGGGTTGGCTTTCTTT.

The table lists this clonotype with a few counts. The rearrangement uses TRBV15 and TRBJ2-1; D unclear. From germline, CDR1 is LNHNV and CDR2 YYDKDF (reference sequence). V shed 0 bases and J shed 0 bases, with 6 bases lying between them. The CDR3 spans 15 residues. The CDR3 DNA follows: TGTGCCACCAGCAGAGATAGTGGCTCCTACAATGAGCAGTTCTTC. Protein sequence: CATSRDSGSYNEQFF.

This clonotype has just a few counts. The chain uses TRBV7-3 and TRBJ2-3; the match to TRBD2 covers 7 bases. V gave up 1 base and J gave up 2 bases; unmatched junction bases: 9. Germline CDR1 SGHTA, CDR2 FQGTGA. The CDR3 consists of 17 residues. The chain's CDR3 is CASSLNPASGSTDTQYF. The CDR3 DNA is TGTGCCAGCAGCTTAAACCCGGCTAGCGGATCCACAGATACGCAGTATTTT.

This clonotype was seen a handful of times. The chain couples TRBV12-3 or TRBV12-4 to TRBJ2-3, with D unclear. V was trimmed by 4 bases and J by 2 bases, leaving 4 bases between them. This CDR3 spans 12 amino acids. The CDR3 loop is CASSYTTDTQYF. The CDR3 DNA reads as TGTGCCAGCAGTTACACCACAGATACGCAGTATTTT.

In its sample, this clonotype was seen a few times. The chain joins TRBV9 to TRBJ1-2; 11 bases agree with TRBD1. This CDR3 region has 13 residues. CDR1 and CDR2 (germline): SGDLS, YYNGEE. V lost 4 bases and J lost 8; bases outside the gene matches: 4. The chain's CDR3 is CASSMGQGDGYTF. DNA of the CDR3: TGTGCCAGCAGCATGGGACAGGGGGACGGCTACACCTTC.

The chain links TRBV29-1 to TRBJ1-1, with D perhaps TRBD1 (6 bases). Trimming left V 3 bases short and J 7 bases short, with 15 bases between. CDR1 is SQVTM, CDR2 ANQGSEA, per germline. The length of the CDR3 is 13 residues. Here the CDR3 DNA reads TGCAGCGTTGATGGGGGGCAAAGGGATGAAGCTTTCTTT. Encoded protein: CSVDGGQRDEAFF.

CDR3 in amino acids: CASSSNLAGTGTQYF. CDR3 nucleotides: TGTGCCAGCAGCTCCAACCTAGCGGGGACGGGTACGCAGTATTTT. The V call is TRBV28, the J call TRBJ2-3; 9 bases match TRBD2. Germline assignment: CDR1 MDHEN and CDR2 SYDVKM. V lost 6 bases, J lost 8 bases, and 12 bases stayed unmatched. CDR3 length: 15 amino acids. Looking up the rest from reference TRBV28 and TRBJ2-3 gives the full variable domain: DVKVTQSSRYLVKRTGEKVFLECVQDMDHENMFWYRQDPGLGLRLIYFSYDVKMKEKGDIPEGYSVSREKKERFSLILESASTNQTSMYLCASSSNLAGTGTQYFGPGTRLTVL.

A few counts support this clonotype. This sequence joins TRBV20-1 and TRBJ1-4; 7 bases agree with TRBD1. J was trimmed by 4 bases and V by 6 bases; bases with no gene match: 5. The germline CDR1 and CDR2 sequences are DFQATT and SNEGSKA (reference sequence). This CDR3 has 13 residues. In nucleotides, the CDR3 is TGCAGTGCACTGGGACAGCGTAATGAAAAACTGTTTTTT. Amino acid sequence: CSALGQRNEKLFF.

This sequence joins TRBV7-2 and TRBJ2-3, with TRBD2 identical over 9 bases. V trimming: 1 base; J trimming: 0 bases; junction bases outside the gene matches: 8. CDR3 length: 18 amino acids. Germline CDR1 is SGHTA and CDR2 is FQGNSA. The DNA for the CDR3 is TGTGCCAGCAGCTTAGTTCTAGCGGGGATTTCTAGCACAGATACGCAGTATTTT. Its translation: CASSLVLAGISSTDTQYF.

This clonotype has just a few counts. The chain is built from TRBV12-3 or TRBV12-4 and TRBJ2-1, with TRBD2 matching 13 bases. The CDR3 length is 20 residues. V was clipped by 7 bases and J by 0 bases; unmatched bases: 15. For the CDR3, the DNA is TGTGCCAGCACCCACCGACTAGCGGGAGGAGGGGGGGTCTCCTACAATGAGCAGTTCTTC. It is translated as CASTHRLAGGGGVSYNEQFF.

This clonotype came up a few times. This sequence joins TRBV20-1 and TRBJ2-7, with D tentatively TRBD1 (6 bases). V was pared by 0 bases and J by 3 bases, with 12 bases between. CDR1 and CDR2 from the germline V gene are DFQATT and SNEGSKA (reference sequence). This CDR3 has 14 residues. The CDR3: CSARDRTALYEQYF. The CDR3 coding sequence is TGCAGTGCTAGAGATCGGACAGCCCTCTACGAGCAGTACTTC.